The following is a TCR beta chain sequence with its context. Its target is unknown. The data derive from a study of CD8 T cells in ankylosing spondylitis. The CDR3 extends over 19 amino acids. V was clipped by 5 bases and J by 3 bases, with 29 bases between them. Germline V lookup: CDR1 SGHAT, CDR2 FQDESV (reference sequence). Preparation of TCR beta libraries was done by quantitative 5'-RACE with molecular barcodes. TCRdb analysed the 5' RACE reads with MiXCR anew, one entry per CDR3 protein. This sample yields about 440,000 distinct CDR3 sequences, of which more than 15% are seen a single time; 0.95% to 1.1% belongs to the top ten. Study-wide points: A TCR beta motif of roughly 8 highly homologous variants appeared characteristic of ankylosing spondylitis blood. Disease-linked clones were found to be CD8+ and relatively rare in peripheral blood.

The rearrangement joins TRBV11-1 to TRBJ2-7; possibly TRBD1 or TRBD2 for D (5 bases each). The clonotype originates from a male donor with ankylosing spondylitis. Sample: blood, either unsorted or a sorted T cell fraction (not recorded which). CDR3 in DNA: TGTGCCAGCAGCCCTACGGGGCCGATGAGGGTGAACACGTACTACGAGCAGTACTTC. Translating gives CASSPTGPMRVNTYYEQYF. The full variable domain, completed using reference TRBV11-1 and TRBJ2-7, is EAEVAQSPRYKITEKSQAVAFWCDPISGHATLYWYRQILGQGPELLVQFQDESVVDDSQLPKDRFSAERLKGVDSTLKIQPAELGDSAMYLCASSPTGPMRVNTYYEQYFGPGTRLTVT.